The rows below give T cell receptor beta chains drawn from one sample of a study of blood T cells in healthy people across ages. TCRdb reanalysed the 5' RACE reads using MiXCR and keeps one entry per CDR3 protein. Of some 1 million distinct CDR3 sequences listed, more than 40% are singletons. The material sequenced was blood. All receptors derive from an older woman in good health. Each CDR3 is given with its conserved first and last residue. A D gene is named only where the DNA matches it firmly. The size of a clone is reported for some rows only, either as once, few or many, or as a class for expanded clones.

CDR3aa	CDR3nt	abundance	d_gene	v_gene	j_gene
CSARGDSTYNEQFF	TGCAGTGCTAGAGGGGACTCAACCTACAATGAGCAGTTCTTC	few	NA	TRBV20-1	TRBJ2-1
CASSPVGLYQETQYF	TGCGCCAGCAGCCCGGTTGGGCTATATCAAGAGACCCAGTACTTC	few	NA	TRBV5-1	TRBJ2-5
CASSPTGTLTKNIQYF	TGTGCCAGCAGTCCAACCGGGACACTAACCAAAAACATTCAGTACTTC	few	NA	TRBV12-3/TRBV12-4	TRBJ2-4
CASSRVAGDEQYF	TGTGCCAGCTCCCGAGTGGCTGGCGACGAGCAGTACTTC	many	NA	TRBV12-3/TRBV12-4	TRBJ2-7
CSVRGQGVDQPQHF	TGCAGCGTACGTGGACAGGGTGTCGATCAGCCCCAGCATTTT	few	TRBD1	TRBV29-1	TRBJ1-5
CASSFSGKLPNTEAFF	TGTGCCAGCAGTTTCTCAGGGAAACTACCGAACACTGAAGCTTTCTTT	NA	NA	TRBV27	TRBJ1-1
CASSVSTTSGQETQYF	TGTGCCAGCAGCGTAAGCACTACTAGCGGGCAAGAGACCCAGTACTTC	NA	TRBD2	TRBV7-9	TRBJ2-5
CSANDLLTQYF	TGCAGTGCTAATGACCTTCTTACGCAGTATTTT	NA	NA	TRBV20-1	TRBJ2-3
CASSTGTTTYEQYF	TGTGCCAGCAGTACCGGGACTACGACCTACGAGCAGTACTTC	NA	TRBD2	TRBV6-1	TRBJ2-7
CSGGGQETQYF	TGCAGCGGAGGGGGACAAGAGACCCAGTACTTC	many	NA	TRBV29-1	TRBJ2-5
CASSLDFWGGDTEAFF	TGCGCCAGCAGCTTGGATTTTTGGGGTGGGGACACTGAAGCTTTCTTT	NA	NA	TRBV5-1	TRBJ1-1
CASSYHRAGIQYF	TGTGCCAGCAGTTATCACAGGGCGGGCATTCAGTACTTC	NA	NA	TRBV28	TRBJ2-4
CASSLDRGADEQYF	TGCGCCAGCAGCTTGGACAGGGGAGCAGACGAGCAGTACTTC	NA	TRBD1	TRBV5-1	TRBJ2-7